The 8 T cell receptor beta chains given below trace back to one sample, sequenced in a study of shared clonotypes between healthy human individuals. Here immunoSEQ multiplex PCR was the method, and the copy in TCRdb shows in-frame clones only, minus some. The sample consists of around 2.3 million clones, approximately 95% of them appearing once. Sequenced sample: naive CD4+ T cells sorted from blood. As to subset: CD45RA+ positively selected. These receptors were collected from a man between 18 and 29 years old in good health.

The chain has TRBV9 and TRBJ2-3; D gene unclear. Looked up from germline, CDR1 is SGDLS and CDR2 is YYNGEE. CDR3 size: 14 residues. Trimming shortened V by 0 bases and J by 0 bases, and 5 bases separated the two germline ends. The CDR3 DNA reads TGTGCCAGCAGCGTAGGATACAGCACAGATACGCAGTATTTT. This translates into CASSVGYSTDTQYF. The entire variable domain, with the rest obtained from reference TRBV9 and TRBJ2-3, is as follows: DSGVTQTPKHLITATGQRVTLRCSPRSGDLSVYWYQQSLDQGLQFLIQYYNGEERAKGNILERFSAQQFPDLHSELNLSSLELGDSALYFCASSVGYSTDTQYFGPGTRLTVL.

The J gene is TRBJ2-1, the V gene TRBV4-1; D gene unclear. The CDR3 covers 14 residues. CDR1 and CDR2 from the germline V gene are MGHRA and YSYEKL. V was pared by 0 bases and J by 10 bases, with 13 bases between. CDR3 coding DNA: TGCGCCAGCAGCCAAGATCGAGTAGAGGTCGAGCAGTTCTTC. It is translated as CASSQDRVEVEQFF.

V gene TRBV19 combines with J gene TRBJ1-1; D not resolved. Germline CDR1 LNHDA, CDR2 SQIVND (reference sequence). V was trimmed by 6 bases and J by 4 bases, leaving 12 bases between them. The CDR3 contains 13 residues. CDR3 amino acids: CASRSREGTEAFF. CDR3 in DNA: TGTGCCAGTAGATCACGGGAGGGCACTGAAGCTTTCTTT.

With regard to this clone: This specimen includes other DNA sequences encoding the same CDR3. The V gene is TRBV5-1, the J gene TRBJ2-2, with a tentative D call TRBD1 (5 bases). V gave up 2 bases and J gave up 1 base, with 12 bases separating them. The CDR3 length is 16 residues. The germline CDR1 and CDR2 sequences are SGHRS and YFSETQ. CDR3 bases: TGCGCCAGCAGCTTACGAACAGGCGTGAACACCGGGGAGCTGTTTTTT. Translating gives CASSLRTGVNTGELFF.

The genes are TRBV11-2 and TRBJ1-5; D gene uncertain. The CDR3 runs 14 residues. Germline loops: CDR1 SGHAT, CDR2 FQNNGV. The V end lost 5 bases, the J end lost 0 bases, and 8 bases lay between the germline ends. The DNA of the CDR3 is TGTGCCAGCAGCATCGGTCTTAGCAATCAGCCCCAGCATTTT. Protein: CASSIGLSNQPQHF.

The chain links TRBV5-4 to TRBJ2-6, with D unclear. Trimming shortened V by 0 bases and J by 0 bases, and 13 bases separated the two germline ends. Germline CDR1 and CDR2: SGHNT and YYREEE (reference sequence). The CDR3 is 18 residues long. The CDR3 protein is CASSLGGSSSSGANVLTF. The CDR3 DNA reads as TGTGCCAGCAGCTTGGGTGGTAGCTCTAGCTCTGGGGCCAACGTCCTGACTTTC.

The rearrangement uses TRBV1 and TRBJ2-3; the table calls TRBD2, which could not be checked here. TRBV1 is an annotated pseudogene. The CDR3 totals 16 residues. The CDR3 DNA sequence: TGCACCAGCAGCCAGTGGGAGTCCACTAGCACAGATACGCAGTATTTT. Its translation is CTSSQWESTSTDTQYF.

The chain recombines TRBV6-5 with TRBJ1-5; no firm D call. The V end was cut by 3 bases, the J end by 0 bases, with 9 bases between. Germline CDR1 and CDR2: MNHEY and SVGAGI. This CDR3 has 15 residues. CDR3 sequence: CASSYAQNSNQPQHF. For the CDR3, the DNA is TGTGCCAGCAGTTATGCACAGAATAGCAATCAGCCCCAGCATTTT.